This TCR beta chain appears in the sequencing data of a study of Ad26.COV2.S vaccination and SARS-CoV-2 variants. Background on the study: The trial was COV1001 and the donor's arm was Ad26.COV2.S.

Study observations and caveats: Quantification of TCR breadth and depth may have yielded underestimates of total T cell responses.

In germline, CDR1 is KGHSH, CDR2 LQKENI. The CDR3 is 13 residues long. V gave up 6 bases and J gave up 6 bases, with 11 bases separating them. Concerning this clone: The antigen is unknown.

The treatment denotes: approximately 18 received Ad26.COV2.S at low or high dose, single or two shots; 5 received placebo; per-sample allocation not given. Sample collection was performed on day 63 after the first vaccine or placebo injection. Only in-frame clones appear in the TCRdb table, and some are missing; sequencing was by immunoSEQ multiplex PCR. This table has some 420,000 clones, more than 75% appearing once. The chain combines TRBV18 with TRBJ2-2; tentative D call: TRBD2 (6 bases). This TCR was sampled from a person between 18 and 65 years old who received the Ad26.COV2.S COVID-19 vaccine or a placebo. Sequenced material: peripheral blood, taken in a trial of Ad26.COV2.S vaccine versus placebo. The CDR3 sequence: CASSVREPGELFF. The DNA for the CDR3 is TGTGCCAGCTCGGTCCGGGAGCCCGGGGAGCTGTTTTTT.